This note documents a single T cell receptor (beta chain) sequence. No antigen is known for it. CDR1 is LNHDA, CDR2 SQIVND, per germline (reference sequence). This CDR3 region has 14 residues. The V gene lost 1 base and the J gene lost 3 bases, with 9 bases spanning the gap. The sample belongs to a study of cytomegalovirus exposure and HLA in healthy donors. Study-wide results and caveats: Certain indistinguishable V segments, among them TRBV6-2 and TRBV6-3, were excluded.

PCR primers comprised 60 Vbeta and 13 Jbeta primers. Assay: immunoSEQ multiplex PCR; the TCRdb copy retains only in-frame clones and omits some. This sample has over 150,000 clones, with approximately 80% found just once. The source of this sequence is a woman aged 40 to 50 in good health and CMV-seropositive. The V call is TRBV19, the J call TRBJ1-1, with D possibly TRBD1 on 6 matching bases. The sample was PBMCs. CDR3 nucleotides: TGTGCCAGTAGTATAGTTCACAGGGACACTGAAGCTTTCTTT. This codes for CASSIVHRDTEAFF.